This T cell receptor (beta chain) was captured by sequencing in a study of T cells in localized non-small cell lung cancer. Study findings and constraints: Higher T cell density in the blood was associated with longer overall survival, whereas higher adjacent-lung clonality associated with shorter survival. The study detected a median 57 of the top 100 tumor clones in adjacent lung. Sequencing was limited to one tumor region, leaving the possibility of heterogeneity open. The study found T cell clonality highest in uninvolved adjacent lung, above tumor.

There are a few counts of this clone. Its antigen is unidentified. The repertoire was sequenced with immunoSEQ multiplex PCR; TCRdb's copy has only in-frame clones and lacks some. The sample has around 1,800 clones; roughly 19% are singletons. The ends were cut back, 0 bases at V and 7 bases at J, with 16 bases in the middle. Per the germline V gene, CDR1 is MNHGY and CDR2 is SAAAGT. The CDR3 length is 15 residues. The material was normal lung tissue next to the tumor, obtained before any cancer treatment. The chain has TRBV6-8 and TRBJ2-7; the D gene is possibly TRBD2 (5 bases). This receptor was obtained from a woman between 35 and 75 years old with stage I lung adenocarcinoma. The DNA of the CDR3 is TGTGCCAGCAGTTACTCGAGTAGGGCTGGGAGAGAGCAGTACTTC. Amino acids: CASSYSSRAGREQYF.